This T cell receptor beta chain was sequenced during a study of blood T cell repertoires in COVID-19. Overall study: From the United States, Italy and Spain came samples of acute and convalescent COVID-19.

This clone was found many times. The CDR3 totals 17 residues. The germline CDR1 and CDR2 sequences are SGHRS and YFSETQ. V was pared by 0 bases and J by 5 bases, with 9 bases of the junction left unmatched. The table came from immunoSEQ multiplex PCR; TCRdb's copy has only in-frame clones and leaves some out. The sample lists 310,000 or so clones, over 80% occurring once. The V and J genes are TRBV5-1 and TRBJ2-2; 8 nucleotides align to TRBD1. This clonotype originated in a woman younger than 35 who had recovered from COVID-19. Sequencing used PBMCs or T cells enriched from blood (not recorded which). CDR3 in DNA: TGCGCCAGCAGCTTGGCCCCGGGACAGGAAAGGACCGGGGAGCTGTTTTTT. Protein: CASSLAPGQERTGELFF.